These T cell receptor beta chains were read from a single sample in a study of cytotoxic CD8 clonotypes in ibrutinib-treated CLL. TCRdb's table, derived via immunoSEQ multiplex PCR, lists solely in-frame clones and lacks some. This sample yields about 130,000 clones, of which around three quarters are seen a single time; roughly 13% belongs to the top ten. The material was PBMCs, obtained after 12 months of ibrutinib treatment. Receptors originate from a human donor with chronic lymphocytic leukemia. The CDR3 runs from the conserved cysteine through the conserved F or W. The order of the fields is D gene, clone size, V gene, J gene, CDR3 protein, CDR3 DNA. The D gene is left open where the match is weak. Expanded clones are given a class, and other clones once, few, many or no size at all.

D: TRBD2; size: .; V: TRBV5-8; J: TRBJ2-7; CDR3: CASSLSLAGVGEQYF; DNA: TGTGCCAGCAGCTTATCACTAGCGGGAGTGGGAGAGCAGTACTTC
D: TRBD2; size: .; V: TRBV7-9; J: TRBJ2-1; CDR3: CASSSSWTREQFF; DNA: TGTGCCAGCAGCTCCTCCTGGACTAGGGAGCAGTTCTTC
D: .; size: .; V: TRBV6-1; J: TRBJ2-7; CDR3: CASSGGRDPYYYEQYF; DNA: TGTGCCAGCAGTGGGGGACGGGACCCCTACTACTACGAGCAGTACTTC
D: .; size: .; V: TRBV30; J: TRBJ2-7; CDR3: CAWRETAYSYEQYF; DNA: TGTGCCTGGAGGGAGACAGCATACTCCTACGAGCAGTACTTC
D: .; size: few; V: TRBV21-1; J: TRBJ2-1; CDR3: CARKTSGSYNEQFF; DNA: TGTGCCAGAAAGACTAGCGGATCTTACAATGAGCAGTTCTTC
D: TRBD1; size: .; V: TRBV10-3; J: TRBJ1-2; CDR3: CATLTGSDYGYTF; DNA: TGTGCCACCTTGACAGGGTCGGACTATGGCTACACCTTC
D: .; size: .; V: TRBV7-2; J: TRBJ2-5; CDR3: CASSLGTTQYF; DNA: TGTGCCAGCAGCTTAGGGACTACCCAGTACTTC
D: .; size: few; V: TRBV6-4; J: TRBJ2-3; CDR3: CASSGGSADTQYF; DNA: TGTGCCAGCAGTGGAGGGAGCGCAGATACGCAGTATTTT
D: TRBD1; size: few; V: TRBV10-3; J: TRBJ2-5; CDR3: CAISEGRGQETQYF; DNA: TGTGCCATCAGTGAGGGCAGGGGGCAAGAGACCCAGTACTTC
D: TRBD1; size: .; V: TRBV4-1; J: TRBJ2-7; CDR3: CASRKTGTYEQYF; DNA: TGCGCCAGCAGAAAGACAGGGACCTACGAGCAGTACTTC
D: TRBD1; size: .; V: TRBV2; J: TRBJ1-3; CDR3: CASRRTPGTGDSGNTIYF; DNA: TGTGCCAGCAGACGAACACCCGGGACAGGGGACTCTGGAAACACCATATATTTT
D: .; size: .; V: TRBV6-1; J: TRBJ2-2; CDR3: CASSEALRGRIANTGELFF; DNA: TGTGCCAGCAGTGAAGCGCTTAGGGGCAGGATCGCGAACACCGGGGAGCTGTTTTTT
D: .; size: .; V: TRBV6-1; J: TRBJ1-2; CDR3: CASKKVAAYYGYTF; DNA: TGTGCCAGCAAAAAAGTGGCAGCCTACTATGGCTACACCTTC
D: .; size: .; V: TRBV18; J: TRBJ1-1; CDR3: CASSPALNTEAFF; DNA: TGTGCCAGCTCACCAGCATTGAACACTGAAGCTTTCTTT
D: .; size: .; V: TRBV5-4; J: TRBJ1-4; CDR3: CASSSTSSNEKLFF; DNA: TGTGCCAGCAGCTCAACTTCAAGTAATGAAAAACTGTTTTTT
D: .; size: .; V: TRBV18; J: TRBJ2-1; CDR3: CASSPVGLANEQFF; DNA: TGTGCCAGCTCACCAGTAGGCCTCGCCAATGAGCAGTTCTTC
D: TRBD2; size: .; V: TRBV6-1; J: TRBJ2-7; CDR3: CASSERRGLAYEQYF; DNA: TGTGCCAGCAGTGAACGAAGGGGACTAGCGTACGAGCAGTACTTC
D: .; size: .; V: TRBV4-3; J: TRBJ1-2; CDR3: CASSQGYGGNSGYGYTF; DNA: TGCGCCAGCAGCCAAGGGTATGGGGGGAATAGTGGCTATGGCTACACCTTC
D: TRBD1; size: .; V: TRBV5-4; J: TRBJ2-4; CDR3: CASSFGQGIAKNIQYF; DNA: TGTGCCAGCAGCTTTGGACAGGGAATAGCCAAAAACATTCAGTACTTC
D: .; size: .; V: TRBV11-2; J: TRBJ2-5; CDR3: CASSLGGGYGQETQYF; DNA: TGTGCCAGCAGCTTAGGTGGGGGGTACGGCCAAGAGACCCAGTACTTC
D: .; size: few; V: TRBV18; J: TRBJ1-1; CDR3: CASSREGNTEAFF; DNA: TGTGCCAGCTCACGGGAGGGTAACACTGAAGCTTTCTTT
D: .; size: .; V: TRBV7-6; J: TRBJ2-1; CDR3: CASSLGYSSSEQFF; DNA: TGTGCCAGCAGCTTAGGGTACAGCTCGAGTGAGCAGTTCTTC
D: TRBD1; size: .; V: TRBV19; J: TRBJ1-2; CDR3: CASRRNEGTAMYGYTF; DNA: TGTGCCAGTAGGCGTAACGAGGGGACAGCGATGTATGGCTACACCTTC
D: .; size: .; V: TRBV30; J: TRBJ2-3; CDR3: CAWSQDTQYF; DNA: TGTGCCTGGTCCCAAGATACGCAGTATTTT
D: TRBD2; size: .; V: TRBV5-4; J: TRBJ2-2; CDR3: CASSLALSSGSGGELFF; DNA: TGTGCCAGCAGCTTGGCTTTGTCTAGCGGGAGTGGCGGGGAGCTGTTTTTT
D: .; size: .; V: TRBV18; J: TRBJ1-3; CDR3: CASSPPISGNTIYF; DNA: TGTGCCAGCTCACCACCGATCTCTGGAAACACCATATATTTT
D: .; size: few; V: TRBV6-5; J: TRBJ1-3; CDR3: CASSYEYSQGRNTIYF; DNA: TGTGCCAGCAGTTACGAATACTCTCAGGGAAGAAACACCATATATTTT
D: TRBD2; size: .; V: TRBV18; J: TRBJ2-1; CDR3: CASSPPNAGTSGLEQFF; DNA: TGTGCCAGCTCACCACCGAATGCGGGGACTAGCGGGTTAGAGCAGTTCTTC
D: TRBD1; size: .; V: TRBV9; J: TRBJ2-4; CDR3: CASSVSFQPGQGILAKNIQYF; DNA: TGTGCCAGCAGCGTAAGTTTCCAACCGGGACAGGGGATACTAGCCAAAAACATTCAGTACTTC
D: .; size: .; V: TRBV5-1; J: TRBJ2-7; CDR3: CASSITSPLEQYF; DNA: TGCGCCAGCAGCATTACTAGTCCCCTCGAGCAGTACTTC
D: .; size: .; V: TRBV2; J: TRBJ2-5; CDR3: CASLTQETQYF; DNA: TGTGCCAGCTTAACCCAAGAGACCCAGTACTTC
D: TRBD2; size: .; V: TRBV7-7; J: TRBJ2-1; CDR3: CASSLIGLAGVGEQFF; DNA: TGTGCCAGCAGCTTAATCGGACTAGCGGGAGTAGGGGAGCAGTTCTTC
D: TRBD1; size: .; V: TRBV27; J: TRBJ2-2; CDR3: CASRGQGAGELFF; DNA: TGTGCCAGCAGGGGACAGGGTGCCGGGGAGCTGTTTTTT
D: .; size: .; V: TRBV4-2; J: TRBJ2-7; CDR3: CASSLAGSFYEQYF; DNA: TGTGCCAGCAGCCTTGCGGGAAGCTTTTACGAGCAGTACTTC
D: TRBD1; size: few; V: TRBV5-4; J: TRBJ1-5; CDR3: CASSSGGGNQPQHF; DNA: TGTGCCAGCAGTTCAGGGGGCGGCAATCAGCCCCAGCATTTT
D: TRBD1; size: .; V: TRBV9; J: TRBJ2-5; CDR3: CASSAWDRQETQYF; DNA: TGTGCCAGCAGCGCTTGGGACAGACAAGAGACCCAGTACTTC
D: .; size: .; V: TRBV18; J: TRBJ2-3; CDR3: CASSSTSGQVTYQPQYF; DNA: TGTGCCAGCTCCTCTACCTCTGGGCAAGTAACCTATCAGCCCCAGTATTTT
D: .; size: .; V: TRBV18; J: TRBJ2-7; CDR3: CASSPAANAYEQYF; DNA: TGTGCCAGCTCACCGGCAGCGAACGCCTACGAGCAGTACTTC
D: .; size: once; V: TRBV7-2; J: TRBJ2-3; CDR3: CASSKGHFTDTQYF; DNA: TGTGCCAGCAGCAAGGGACATTTCACAGATACGCAGTATTTT
D: .; size: .; V: TRBV18; J: TRBJ2-7; CDR3: CASSPTVYEQYF; DNA: TGTGCCAGCTCACCAACAGTCTACGAGCAGTACTTC
D: TRBD2; size: .; V: TRBV14; J: TRBJ2-7; CDR3: CASSQGSGLAGFDEQYF; DNA: TGTGCCAGCAGCCAAGGCTCTGGCCTAGCGGGCTTTGATGAGCAGTACTTC
D: .; size: .; V: TRBV7-2; J: TRBJ2-6; CDR3: CASSHTSGANVLTF; DNA: TGTGCCAGCAGCCATACTTCTGGGGCCAACGTCCTGACTTTC
D: .; size: .; V: TRBV5-4; J: TRBJ2-1; CDR3: CASSLNYKTYNEQFF; DNA: TGTGCCAGCAGCTTAAACTATAAGACCTACAATGAGCAGTTCTTC
D: .; size: .; V: TRBV27; J: TRBJ1-2; CDR3: CASSTRQYYGYTF; DNA: TGTGCCAGCAGTACACGACAGTACTATGGCTACACCTTC
D: TRBD2; size: .; V: TRBV9; J: TRBJ2-5; CDR3: CASSLGLAGQETQYF; DNA: TGTGCCAGCAGCCTGGGACTAGCGGGACAAGAGACCCAGTACTTC
D: .; size: .; V: TRBV7-9; J: TRBJ2-3; CDR3: CASSLFQRRSTDTQYF; DNA: TGTGCCAGCAGCTTATTCCAGCGCCGTAGCACAGATACGCAGTATTTT
D: TRBD2; size: .; V: TRBV27; J: TRBJ2-1; CDR3: CASSSRLAGGLDEQFF; DNA: TGTGCCAGCAGTTCAAGACTAGCGGGAGGGCTCGATGAGCAGTTCTTC
D: .; size: .; V: TRBV5-1; J: TRBJ2-2; CDR3: CASSLGPVGTGELFF; DNA: TGCGCCAGCAGCCTAGGCCCGGTTGGCACCGGGGAGCTGTTTTTT
D: .; size: once; V: TRBV11-2; J: TRBJ1-4; CDR3: CASSGRGATNEKLFF; DNA: TGTGCCAGCAGCGGGCGGGGGGCAACTAATGAAAAACTGTTTTTT
D: .; size: few; V: TRBV13; J: TRBJ1-1; CDR3: CASREVRLTEAFF; DNA: TGTGCCAGCAGGGAGGTCAGGCTCACTGAAGCTTTCTTT
D: .; size: once; V: TRBV28; J: TRBJ2-1; CDR3: CASSLIGESLYNEQFF; DNA: TGTGCCAGCAGTTTAATCGGGGAATCGTTATACAATGAGCAGTTCTTC
D: TRBD2; size: once; V: TRBV9; J: TRBJ2-1; CDR3: CASSHPLAGGPFNEQFF; DNA: TGTGCCAGCAGCCACCCCTTAGCGGGAGGGCCTTTCAATGAGCAGTTCTTC
D: TRBD1; size: .; V: TRBV5-1; J: TRBJ2-7; CDR3: CASSFGTSGTGKDEQYF; DNA: TGCGCCAGCAGCTTTGGGACCTCCGGGACAGGGAAAGACGAGCAGTACTTC